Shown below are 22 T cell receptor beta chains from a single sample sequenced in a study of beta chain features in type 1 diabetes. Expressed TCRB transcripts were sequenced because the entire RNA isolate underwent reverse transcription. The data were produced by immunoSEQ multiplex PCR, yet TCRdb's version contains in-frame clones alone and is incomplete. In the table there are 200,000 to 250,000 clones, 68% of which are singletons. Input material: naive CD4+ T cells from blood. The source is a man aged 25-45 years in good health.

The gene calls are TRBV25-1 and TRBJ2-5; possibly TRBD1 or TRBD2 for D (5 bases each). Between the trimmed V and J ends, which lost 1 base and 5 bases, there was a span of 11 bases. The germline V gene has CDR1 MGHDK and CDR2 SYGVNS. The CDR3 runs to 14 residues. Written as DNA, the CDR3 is TGTGCCAGCAGTGAATGGAAGGGGACGGAGACCCAGTACTTC. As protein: CASSEWKGTETQYF. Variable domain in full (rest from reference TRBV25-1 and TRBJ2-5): EADIYQTPRYLVIGTGKKITLECSQTMGHDKMYWYQQDPGMELHLIHYSYGVNSTEKGDLSSESTVSRIRTEHFPLTLESARPSHTSQYLCASSEWKGTETQYFGPGTRLLVL.

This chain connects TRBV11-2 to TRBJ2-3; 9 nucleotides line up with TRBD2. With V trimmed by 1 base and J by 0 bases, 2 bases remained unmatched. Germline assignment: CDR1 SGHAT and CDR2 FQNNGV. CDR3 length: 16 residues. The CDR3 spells CASSLVAGVSTDTQYF. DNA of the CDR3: TGTGCCAGCAGCTTAGTAGCGGGAGTTAGCACAGATACGCAGTATTTT.

DNA for the CDR3: TGCAGCGTTGAGGATAAAACAGGGTCCTCCTACAATGAGCAGTTCTTC. This gives the protein CSVEDKTGSSYNEQFF. The chain couples TRBV29-1 to TRBJ2-1, with a possible D match to TRBD1 (6 bases). The V end was cut by 3 bases, the J end by 0 bases, with 15 bases between. Germline V lookup: CDR1 SQVTM, CDR2 ANQGSEA. This CDR3 contains 16 residues.

The CDR3 region has the DNA TGTGCCAGCAGAGGACTAGCGGAAGTCACCGGGGAGCTGTTTTTT. Amino acid sequence: CASRGLAEVTGELFF. V is TRBV11-2 and J is TRBJ2-2; TRBD2 agrees at 10 bases. J gave up 4 bases and V 6 bases, and 5 bases lay outside the gene matches. This CDR3 is 15 amino acids long. Germline-derived CDR1 and CDR2 are SGHAT and FQNNGV.

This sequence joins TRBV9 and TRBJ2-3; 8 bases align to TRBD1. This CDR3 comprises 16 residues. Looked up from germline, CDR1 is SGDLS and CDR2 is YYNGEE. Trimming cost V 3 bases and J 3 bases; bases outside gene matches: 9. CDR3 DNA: TGTGCCAGCAGCGGCGCAGGGGGCAAATTTACAGATACGCAGTATTTT. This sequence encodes CASSGAGGKFTDTQYF.

The CDR3 protein is CASSQDNGEYEQYF. DNA for the CDR3: TGCGCCAGCAGCCAAGATAACGGGGAATACGAGCAGTACTTC. The chain employs TRBV4-3 and TRBJ2-7; TRBD2 might be the D (5 bases). V dropped 0 bases and J dropped 4 bases, with 10 bases sitting between them. CDR3 size: 14 residues. Germline lookup yields CDR1 LGHNA and CDR2 YSLEER.

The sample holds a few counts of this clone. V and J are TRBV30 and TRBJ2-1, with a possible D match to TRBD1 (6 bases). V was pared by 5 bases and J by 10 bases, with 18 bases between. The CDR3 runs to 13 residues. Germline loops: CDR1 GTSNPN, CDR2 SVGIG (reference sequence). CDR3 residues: CAWGGDRYWEQFF. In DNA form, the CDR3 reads TGTGCCTGGGGGGGTGACAGGTATTGGGAGCAGTTCTTC.

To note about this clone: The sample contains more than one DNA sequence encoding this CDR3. CDR3 amino acids: CAWGQGYEQYF. In nucleotides, the CDR3 is TGTGCCTGGGGACAGGGTTACGAGCAGTACTTC. The chain couples TRBV30 to TRBJ2-7, with 8 positions matching TRBD1. The germline CDR1 and CDR2 sequences are GTSNPN and SVGIG (reference sequence). The CDR3 length is 11 residues. The V and J ends lost 5 bases and 4 bases, in that order; junction bases with no gene match: 1.

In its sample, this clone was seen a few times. The CDR3 nucleotides are TGTGCCAGCAGGCCATGGGGGAACACCTACGAGCAGTACTTC. Amino acids: CASRPWGNTYEQYF. V gene TRBV25-1 combines with J gene TRBJ2-7; the D gene could be TRBD1 or TRBD2 (5 bases each). The CDR3 runs 14 residues. Germline CDR1 is MGHDK and CDR2 is SYGVNS. With 6 bases removed from V and 2 bases from J, the gap between germline ends came to 14 bases.

The CDR3 loop is CASSFSKGPPGETQYF. The CDR3 region has the DNA TGTGCCAGCAGCTTCTCTAAGGGTCCTCCCGGGGAGACCCAGTACTTC. V and J are TRBV7-9 and TRBJ2-5; D not resolved. This CDR3 is 16 amino acids long. V lost 3 bases and J 5 bases, leaving 19 bases between the germline ends. Germline assignment: CDR1 SEHNR and CDR2 FQNEAQ (reference sequence).

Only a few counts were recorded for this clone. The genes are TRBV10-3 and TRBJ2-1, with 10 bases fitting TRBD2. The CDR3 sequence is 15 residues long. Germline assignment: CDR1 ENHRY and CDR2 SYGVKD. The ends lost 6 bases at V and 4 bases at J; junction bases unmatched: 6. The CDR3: CAIRPGLAPYNEQFF. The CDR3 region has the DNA TGTGCCATCAGACCGGGACTAGCGCCGTACAATGAGCAGTTCTTC.

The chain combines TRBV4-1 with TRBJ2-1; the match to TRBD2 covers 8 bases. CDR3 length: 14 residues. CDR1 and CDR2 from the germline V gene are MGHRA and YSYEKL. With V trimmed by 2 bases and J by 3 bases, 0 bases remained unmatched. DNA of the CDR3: TGCGCCAGCAGCCAAACTAGCGGCTACAATGAGCAGTTCTTC. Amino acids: CASSQTSGYNEQFF.

The CDR3 reads CASRRGPASESEQFF. CDR3 bases: TGTGCCAGCAGAAGAGGACCGGCTAGCGAGAGTGAGCAGTTCTTC. This sequence joins TRBV4-2 and TRBJ2-1, with TRBD2 as a possible D gene (6 bases). In germline, CDR1 is LGHNA, CDR2 YNFKEQ. The CDR3 is 15 residues long. Trimming left V 6 bases short and J 9 bases short, with 21 bases between.

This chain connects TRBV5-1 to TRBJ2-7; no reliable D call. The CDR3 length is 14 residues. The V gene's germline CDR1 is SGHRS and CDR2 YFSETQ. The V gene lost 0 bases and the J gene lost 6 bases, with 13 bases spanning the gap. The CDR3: CASSLAIQIGEQYF. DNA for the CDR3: TGCGCCAGCAGCTTGGCCATACAAATTGGCGAGCAGTACTTC.

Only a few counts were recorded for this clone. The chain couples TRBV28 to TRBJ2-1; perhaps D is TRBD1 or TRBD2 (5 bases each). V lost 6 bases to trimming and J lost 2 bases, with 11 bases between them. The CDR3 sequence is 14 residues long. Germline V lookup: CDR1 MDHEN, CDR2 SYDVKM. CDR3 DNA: TGTGCCAGCAGCTCCCGAGGGGCCTACAATGAGCAGTTCTTC. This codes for CASSSRGAYNEQFF.

CDR3 coding DNA: TGTGCCTGTCAGTCAGGGCCAGTCCACGAGCAGTACTTC. This gives the protein CACQSGPVHEQYF. This sequence joins TRBV30 and TRBJ2-7; weak D call: TRBD1 (5 bases). CDR1 is GTSNPN, CDR2 SVGIG, per germline (reference sequence). V shed 6 bases and J shed 5 bases, with 17 bases lying between them. The CDR3 runs to 13 residues. The full variable domain, its missing parts supplied by reference TRBV30 and TRBJ2-7, is SQTIHQWPATLVQPVGSPLSLECTVEGTSNPNLYWYRQAAGRGLQLLFYSVGIGQISSEVPQNLSASRPQDRQFILSSKKLLLSDSGFYLCACQSGPVHEQYFGPGTRLTVT.

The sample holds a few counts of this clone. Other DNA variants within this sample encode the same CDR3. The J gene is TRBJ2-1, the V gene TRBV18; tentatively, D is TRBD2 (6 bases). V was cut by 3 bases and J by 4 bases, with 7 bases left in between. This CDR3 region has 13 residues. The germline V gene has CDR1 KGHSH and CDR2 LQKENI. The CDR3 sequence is CASSPGLYNEQFF. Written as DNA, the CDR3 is TGTGCCAGCTCACCGGGACTTTACAATGAGCAGTTCTTC.

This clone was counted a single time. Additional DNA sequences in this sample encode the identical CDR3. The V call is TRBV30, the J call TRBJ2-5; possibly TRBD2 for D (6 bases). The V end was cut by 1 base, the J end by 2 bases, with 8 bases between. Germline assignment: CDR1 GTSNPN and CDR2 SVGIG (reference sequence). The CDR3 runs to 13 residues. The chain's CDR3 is CAWSGGAQETQYF. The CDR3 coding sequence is TGTGCCTGGAGTGGCGGGGCTCAAGAGACCCAGTACTTC. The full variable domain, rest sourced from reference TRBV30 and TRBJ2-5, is SQTIHQWPATLVQPVGSPLSLECTVEGTSNPNLYWYRQAAGRGLQLLFYSVGIGQISSEVPQNLSASRPQDRQFILSSKKLLLSDSGFYLCAWSGGAQETQYFGPGTRLLVL.

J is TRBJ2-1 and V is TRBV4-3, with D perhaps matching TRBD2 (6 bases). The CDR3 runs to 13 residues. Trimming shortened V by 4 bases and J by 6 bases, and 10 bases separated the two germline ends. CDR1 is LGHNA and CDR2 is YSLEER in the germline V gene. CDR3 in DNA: TGCGCCAGCAGCCGCGCTAGCGTCAATGAGCAGTTCTTC. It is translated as CASSRASVNEQFF.

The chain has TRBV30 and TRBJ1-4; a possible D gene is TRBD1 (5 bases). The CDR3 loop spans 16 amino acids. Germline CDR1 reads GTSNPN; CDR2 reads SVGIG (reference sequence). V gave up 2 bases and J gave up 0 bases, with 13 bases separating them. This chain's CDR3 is CAWSLRDAATNEKLFF. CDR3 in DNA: TGTGCCTGGAGTCTCAGGGATGCTGCAACTAATGAAAAACTGTTTTTT.

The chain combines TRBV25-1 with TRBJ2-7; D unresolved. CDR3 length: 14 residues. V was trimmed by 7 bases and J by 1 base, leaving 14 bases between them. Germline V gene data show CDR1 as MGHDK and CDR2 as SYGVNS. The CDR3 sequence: CASKIDAESYEQYF. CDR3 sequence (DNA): TGTGCCAGCAAAATCGACGCCGAGTCCTACGAGCAGTACTTC.

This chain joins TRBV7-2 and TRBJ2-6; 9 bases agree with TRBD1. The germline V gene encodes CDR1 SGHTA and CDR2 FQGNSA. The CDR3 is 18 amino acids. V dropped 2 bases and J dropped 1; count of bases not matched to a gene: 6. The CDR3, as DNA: TGTGCCAGCAGCTTAAGGGGGACAGGGCCGTCTGGGGCCAACGTCCTGACTTTC. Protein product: CASSLRGTGPSGANVLTF.